This T cell receptor beta chain emerged from a study of CD8 T cells in ankylosing spondylitis. Points from the study as a whole: A motif of several highly homologous TCR beta variants was seen as apparently characteristic of ankylosing spondylitis blood. A number of the motif variants had already been described in reactive arthritis synovial fluid and blood. Clones tied to disease were said to be significantly enriched in matched ankylosing spondylitis synovial fluid. Disease-associated clones were CD8+ and fairly uncommon in peripheral blood.

This clonotype was observed a handful of times. Its antigen remains unidentified. MiXCR, run by TCRdb on the 5' RACE reads, gives a single entry per CDR3 protein. Of about 840,000 distinct CDR3 sequences in the sample, roughly 12% were seen once. The V segment lost 4 bases and the J segment 7 bases; nucleotides outside the gene matches: 10. The length of the CDR3 is 15 residues. Germline V gene data show CDR1 as SGHRS and CDR2 as YFSETQ. The specimen was blood, either unsorted or a sorted T cell fraction (not recorded which). The sequence came from a male donor with ankylosing spondylitis. This sequence joins TRBV5-1 and TRBJ2-7; 11 nucleotides align to TRBD2. CDR3 DNA: TGCGCCAGCAGCCCACTAGCGGGAGAACTCGGGGAGCAGTACTTC. It translates to CASSPLAGELGEQYF.